Below, 26 T cell receptor beta chains from the same sample are listed, as sequenced in a study of OX40 agonist ivuxolimab in advanced cancers. Profiling relied on immunoSEQ multiplex PCR, and the TCRdb table lists in-frame clones only, not all of them. The data show about 73,000 clones, about 90% seen once. Here the sequenced sample was CD4+ or CD8+ T cells sorted from blood, taken in a trial of the OX40 agonist ivuxolimab. These receptor sequences come from an adult with an advanced solid tumor such as melanoma, head and neck, liver or kidney cancer.

The chain is built from TRBV7-3 and TRBJ2-5; TRBD1 matches at 9 bases. Germline assignment: CDR1 SGHTA and CDR2 FQGTGA. V dropped 5 bases and J dropped 4; count of bases not matched to a gene: 8. The CDR3 consists of 15 residues. This chain's CDR3 is CASSRRTGERETQYF. CDR3 nucleotides: TGTGCCAGCAGCCGCCGGACAGGGGAACGAGAGACCCAGTACTTC.

This clone was counted between two and nine times. The V call is TRBV28, the J call TRBJ1-1, with D uncertain. Germline loops: CDR1 MDHEN, CDR2 SYDVKM. The CDR3 consists of 14 residues. V was clipped by 3 bases and J by 0 bases, with 8 bases between them. This CDR3 is CASSFSSMNTEAFF. The CDR3, as DNA: TGTGCCAGCAGTTTTTCCTCAATGAACACTGAAGCTTTCTTT.

The chain employs TRBV27 and TRBJ2-1, with 7 bases identical to TRBD1. Trimming at V came to 8 bases and at J to 4 bases, leaving 20 bases not matched to a gene. The CDR3 extends over 18 amino acids. Germline-derived CDR1 and CDR2 are MNHEY and SMNVEV (reference sequence). In nucleotides, the CDR3 is TGTGCCAGCGTGGCCCAACACATCAGGGGGTCTATGTACAATGAGCAGTTCTTC. Encoded protein: CASVAQHIRGSMYNEQFF.

V usage is TRBV5-6 and J usage is TRBJ2-1; D is ambiguous. Germline loops: CDR1 SGHDT, CDR2 YYEEEE. Trimming removed 3 bases at V and 10 bases at J, with 8 bases between. The CDR3 sequence is 11 residues long. The CDR3, as DNA: TGTGCCAGCAGCTCCAGTTTGGAGCAGTTCTTC. This translates into CASSSSLEQFF.

The chain recombines TRBV10-3 with TRBJ2-3; D might be TRBD1 (5 bases). The CDR3 loop spans 14 amino acids. V was pared by 7 bases and J by 2 bases, with 13 bases between. CDR1 ENHRY and CDR2 SYGVKD come from the germline V gene. CDR3 in amino acids: CAITPTGVTDTQYF. In nucleotides, the CDR3 is TGTGCCATCACCCCTACAGGCGTCACAGATACGCAGTATTTT.

This rearrangement joins TRBV2 to TRBJ1-5; D might be TRBD1 (5 bases). The CDR3 covers 13 residues. V lost 3 bases, J lost 7 bases, and 10 bases lay in between. Looked up from germline, CDR1 is SNHLY and CDR2 is FYNNEI. This CDR3 is CASSEGGTQPQHF. As DNA, the CDR3 is TGTGCCAGCAGTGAGGGAGGGACCCAGCCCCAGCATTTT.

This chain connects TRBV18 to TRBJ2-3, with 10 bases that match TRBD2. Germline CDR1 is KGHSH and CDR2 is LQKENI. Trimming removed 4 bases from V and 1 base from J; junction bases left unmatched: 5. The CDR3 sequence is 16 residues long. DNA for the CDR3: TGTGCCAGCTCACAGCGACTAGCGGGCCGCACAGATACGCAGTATTTT. It translates to CASSQRLAGRTDTQYF.

In its sample, this clone was seen a few times. This chain links TRBV2 with TRBJ1-1, with 7 bases lining up with TRBD1. The ends lost 6 bases at V and 5 bases at J; junction bases unmatched: 12. Germline-derived CDR1 and CDR2 are SNHLY and FYNNEI. The CDR3 is 15 residues long. CDR3 DNA: TGTGCCAGCAGCCTCAACAGGGGAGGGTTGACTGAAGCTTTCTTT. Translated: CASSLNRGGLTEAFF.

The chain links TRBV2 to TRBJ2-4, with D maybe TRBD2 (6 bases). The CDR3 spans 13 residues. V was shortened by 4 bases and J by 9 bases, with 13 bases between the two germline ends. Germline V lookup: CDR1 SNHLY, CDR2 FYNNEI. CDR3 in amino acids: CASSVVAEVIQYF. The CDR3 DNA reads TGTGCCAGCAGTGTAGTAGCGGAGGTCATTCAGTACTTC.

The DNA for the CDR3 is TGTGCCAGCAGCAGGGACGGAGGGCAAGAGACCCAGTACTTC. The encoded protein is CASSRDGGQETQYF. The chain couples TRBV7-9 to TRBJ2-5, with TRBD2 as a possible D gene (6 bases). The germline V and J ends were trimmed by 5 bases and 2 bases, with 12 bases remaining between them. This CDR3 is 14 amino acids long. Germline V gene sequence: CDR1 SEHNR, CDR2 FQNEAQ (reference sequence).

As to this clone: Since a much larger clone is just one base distant, this may be a read error. This same CDR3 is encoded by further DNA sequences in the sample. The chain is built from TRBV19 and TRBJ1-5; D unclear. Germline CDR1 is LNHDA and CDR2 is SQIVND (reference sequence). Trimming took off 7 bases at V and 3 bases at J, with 19 bases between the two ends. There are 16 residues in the CDR3. The CDR3 spells CASTRRGQRVNQPQHF. The CDR3 bases are TGTGCCAGTACCCGACGCGGGCAGCGAGTCAATCAGCCCCAGCATTTT. The whole variable domain, remainder taken from reference TRBV19 and TRBJ1-5, is DGGITQSPKYLFRKEGQNVTLSCEQNLNHDAMYWYRQDPGQGLRLIYYSQIVNDFQKGDIAEGYSVSREKKESFPLTVTSAQKNPTAFYLCASTRRGQRVNQPQHFGDGTRLSIL.

This chain uses TRBV7-6 with TRBJ2-5, with 9 positions matching TRBD2. The CDR3 has 16 amino acids. Per the germline V gene, CDR1 is SGHVS and CDR2 is FNYEAQ. J gave up 2 bases and V 1 base, and 5 bases lay outside the gene matches. The CDR3 protein is CASSLGSGSAQETQYF. In DNA, the CDR3 is TGTGCCAGCAGCTTAGGTAGCGGGAGCGCACAAGAGACCCAGTACTTC.

The rearrangement links TRBV7-4 to TRBJ1-1; D is ambiguous. There are 15 residues in the CDR3. The germline V gene encodes CDR1 SGHVT and CDR2 SQSDAQ. The V end was cut by 5 bases, the J end by 0 bases, with 13 bases between. The CDR3 DNA is TGTGCCAGCAGCCCTGCAGTATTCCTGAACACTGAAGCTTTCTTT. Protein product: CASSPAVFLNTEAFF.

The chain employs TRBV10-2 and TRBJ2-7; D perhaps matches TRBD1 (7 bases). The CDR3 loop spans 13 amino acids. The V end lost 2 bases, the J end lost 4 bases, and 9 bases lay between the germline ends. Germline CDR1 WSHSY, CDR2 SAAADI. DNA of the CDR3: TGCGCCAGCAGTGAGGCAGGGGGGTACGAGCAGTACTTC. Amino acids: CASSEAGGYEQYF.

This clone was seen only once. This chain links TRBV19 with TRBJ1-1; D is unresolved. This CDR3 has 15 amino acids. Deletions cut 3 bases from V and 1 base from J, with 12 bases between. Germline values: CDR1 LNHDA, CDR2 SQIVND (reference sequence). The CDR3 DNA reads as TGTGCCAGTAGTATTGCTGGGGTTTCGAACACTGAAGCTTTCTTT. The encoded protein is CASSIAGVSNTEAFF.

The V call is TRBV9, the J call TRBJ2-5; D remains ambiguous. V lost 0 bases and J lost 2, with 5 bases in between. The CDR3 contains 13 residues. Germline lookup yields CDR1 SGDLS and CDR2 YYNGEE. The CDR3 region is CASSVADQETQYF. The CDR3 nucleotides are TGTGCCAGCAGCGTAGCGGATCAAGAGACCCAGTACTTC. The full variable domain, rest sourced from reference TRBV9 and TRBJ2-5, is DSGVTQTPKHLITATGQRVTLRCSPRSGDLSVYWYQQSLDQGLQFLIQYYNGEERAKGNILERFSAQQFPDLHSELNLSSLELGDSALYFCASSVADQETQYFGPGTRLLVL.

J is TRBJ1-5 and V is TRBV6-5; TRBD1 agrees at 10 bases. V shed 6 bases, J shed 5 bases, and the junction held 4 bases outside the gene matches. The CDR3 has 14 residues. Germline values: CDR1 MNHEY, CDR2 SVGAGI. The CDR3 DNA reads TGTGCCAGCAGGGGGACAGGGGCTCATCAGCCCCAGCATTTT. Translating it yields CASRGTGAHQPQHF.

The genes are TRBV4-2 and TRBJ2-5, with 10 bases identical to TRBD2. CDR3 size: 18 residues. After removal of 1 base from V and 1 base from J, the junction contained 9 bases not matched to a gene. Germline V lookup: CDR1 LGHNA, CDR2 YNFKEQ. CDR3 protein: CASSQGTSSGGFQETQYF. For the CDR3, the DNA is TGTGCCAGCAGCCAAGGCACCTCTAGCGGGGGTTTCCAAGAGACCCAGTACTTC.

The V call is TRBV12-2, the J call TRBJ1-2. TRBV12-2 is given as a pseudogene. The CDR3 has 16 amino acids. The CDR3 DNA reads TGTGCAAGTCGCATGGAAGCTCCACGAAAGACCTATGGCTACACCTTC. Its translation: CASRMEAPRKTYGYTF.

The chain employs TRBV2 and TRBJ1-5; TRBD1 matches 11 bases. V trimming: 7 bases; J trimming: 5 bases; junction bases outside the gene matches: 1. This CDR3 comprises 13 residues. Germline V gene sequence: CDR1 SNHLY, CDR2 FYNNEI. The DNA for the CDR3 is TGTGCCAGCAAGGGACAGGGGGATCAGCCCCAGCATTTT. Translating it yields CASKGQGDQPQHF.

This chain uses TRBV15 with TRBJ1-2, with 7 bases that match TRBD1. V lost 1 base to trimming and J lost 4 bases; unmatched junction nucleotides: 0. The CDR3 sequence is 13 residues long. Germline V gene lookup returns CDR1 LNHNV and CDR2 YYDKDF (reference sequence). DNA for the CDR3: TGTGCCACCAGCAGAGGGGACAGCTATGGCTACACCTTC. Translating it yields CATSRGDSYGYTF. Drawing the rest from reference TRBV15 and TRBJ1-2, the complete variable domain is DAMVIQNPRYQVTQFGKPVTLSCSQTLNHNVMYWYQQKSSQAPKLLFHYYDKDFNNEADTPDNFQSRRPNTSFCFLDIRSPGLGDTAMYLCATSRGDSYGYTFGSGTRLTVV.

The V gene is TRBV5-1, the J gene TRBJ1-3, with D uncertain. The germline V and J ends were trimmed by 4 bases and 0 bases, with 8 bases remaining between them. This CDR3 is 14 amino acids long. CDR1 and CDR2 (germline): SGHRS, YFSETQ. CDR3 residues: CASSPGDSGNTIYF. CDR3 DNA sequence: TGCGCCAGCAGCCCCGGGGACTCTGGAAACACCATATATTTT.

The V call is TRBV6-5, the J call TRBJ2-7, with D possibly matching TRBD1 (6 bases). Trimming shortened V by 8 bases and J by 7 bases, and 21 bases separated the two germline ends. Germline CDR1 reads MNHEY; CDR2 reads SVGAGI. This CDR3 contains 14 residues. The CDR3 sequence: CASGPATGTREQYF. CDR3 bases: TGTGCCAGCGGACCGGCAACAGGGACCAGGGAGCAGTACTTC.

The V call is TRBV29-1, the J call TRBJ1-1; D possibly corresponds to TRBD1 (5 bases). Per germline, CDR1 SQVTM and CDR2 ANQGSEA. V shed 4 bases and J shed 3 bases, with 12 bases lying between them. The CDR3 has 13 amino acids. The CDR3 sequence is CSVVGRGYTEAFF. The CDR3 DNA sequence: TGCAGCGTTGTGGGGCGTGGGTACACTGAAGCTTTCTTT.

V usage is TRBV29-1 and J usage is TRBJ2-5; D remains unclear. Trimming took 4 bases from V and 2 from J, leaving 5 bases between them. Germline loops: CDR1 SQVTM, CDR2 ANQGSEA. CDR3 length equals 11 residues. The CDR3 region is CSVGRQETQYF. Here the CDR3 DNA reads TGCAGCGTTGGGCGACAAGAGACCCAGTACTTC.

The genes are TRBV27 and TRBJ1-2; no definite D call. The germline CDR1 and CDR2 sequences are MNHEY and SMNVEV (reference sequence). Trimming took 2 bases from V and 0 from J, leaving 10 bases between them. This CDR3 has 15 amino acids. The CDR3 sequence: CASSLDGIANYGYTF. DNA of the CDR3: TGTGCCAGCAGTTTAGACGGAATAGCTAACTATGGCTACACCTTC.